This T cell receptor beta chain was obtained from a study of human T cells and chemical hapten exposure. As for the study in general: The sensitizing agent was 2% DPC, placed on 2 cm by 2 cm of upper inner arm skin. Patients were given diphenylcyclopropenone on the scalp weekly across the roughly 25-week study. Broader study findings: Having alopecia, the donors may differ immunologically from healthy people.

The CDR3 is 12 residues long. The germline CDR1 and CDR2 sequences are SQVTM and ANQGSEA. After removal of 6 bases from V and 2 bases from J, the junction contained 1 base not matched to a gene. This clonotype was picked up many times. The antigen remains undetermined. Time point denoted: pre-sensitization, week 0. The treatment here: therapeutic diphenylcyclopropenone sensitization with weekly scalp DPC. In the library, unique molecular identifiers were attached to individual cDNA molecules. MiXCR was run by TCRdb on the RACE reads, yielding one entry per CDR3 protein. The sample carries about 85,000 distinct CDR3 sequences, 8.5% to 9% recorded once.

The material was whole blood, obtained in connection with sensitization to the hapten diphenylcyclopropenone (DPC). V and J are TRBV29-1 and TRBJ2-5, with 9 bases identical to TRBD1. The receptor's source is a man aged 35 to 55 with alopecia areata. Some clones in this sample may be carry-over from other donors' samples. DNA for the CDR3: TGCAGCGTCGGACAGGGGCAAGAGACCCAGTACTTC. Its translation is CSVGQGQETQYF.